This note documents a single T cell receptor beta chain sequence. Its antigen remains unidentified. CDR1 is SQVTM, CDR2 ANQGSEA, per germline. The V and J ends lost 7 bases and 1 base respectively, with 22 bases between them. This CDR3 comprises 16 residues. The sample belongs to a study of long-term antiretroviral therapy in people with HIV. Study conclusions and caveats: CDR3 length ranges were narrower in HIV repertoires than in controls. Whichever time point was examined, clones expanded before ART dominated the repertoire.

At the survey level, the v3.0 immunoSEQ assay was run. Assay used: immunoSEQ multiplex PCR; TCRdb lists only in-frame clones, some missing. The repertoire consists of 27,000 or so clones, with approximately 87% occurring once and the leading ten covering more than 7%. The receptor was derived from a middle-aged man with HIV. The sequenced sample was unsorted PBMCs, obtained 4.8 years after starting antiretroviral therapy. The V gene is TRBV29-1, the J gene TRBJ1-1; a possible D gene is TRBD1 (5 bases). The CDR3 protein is CSALGGDDRGNTEAFF. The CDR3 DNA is TGCAGCGCCCTGGGGGGGGACGATAGAGGGAACACTGAAGCTTTCTTT.